This T cell receptor beta chain was recovered during a study of STAT3 mutations in large granular lymphocyte leukemia. Study at large: Among longitudinally sequenced T-LGLL patients, roughly half had canonical activating STAT3 mutations detected.

Deletions cut 0 bases from V and 7 bases from J, with 18 bases between. The CDR3 totals 17 residues. Germline V CDR1 and CDR2: KGHSH, LQKENI. With respect to this clone: The target antigen is unknown.

General study findings and limits: Every T-LGLL patient had at least one immunodominant TCRbeta clonotype.

Assay used: immunoSEQ multiplex PCR; TCRdb lists only in-frame clones, some missing. Among fewer than 6,000 clones listed, approximately 50% were seen once. The V gene is TRBV18, the J gene TRBJ1-4; no clear D gene. This clonotype was obtained from a woman in her 70s with T-cell large granular lymphocyte leukemia. Some clones in this sample may be carry-over from other donors' samples. The sequencing input was peripheral blood mononuclear cells. In nucleotides, the CDR3 is TGTGCCAGCTCACCACCCGGGTCGACTGTTCTTGGTGAAAAACTGTTTTTT. Translated, it gives CASSPPGSTVLGEKLFF.